This record looks at one TCR beta chain sequence and its context. Its antigen is not identified. This entry comes from a study of shared clonotypes between healthy human individuals. Broader study findings: Despite large depth, sorted-subset datasets appeared incompletely sequenced. As a rule, naive subsets had a larger estimated richness than memory subsets. Genetic and exposure-history diversity was limited by the small donor number.

Adults of Caucasian background living in Nashville, Tennessee made up all donors. The repertoire was sequenced with immunoSEQ multiplex PCR; TCRdb's copy has only in-frame clones and lacks some. This sample carries about 2.4 million clones, around nine tenths of them seen once, and the ten largest clones take roughly 0.15%. Germline CDR1 and CDR2: SGHTA and FQGNSA. CDR3 length: 13 amino acids. The V and J ends lost 1 base and 5 bases respectively, with 9 bases between them. The source material was naive CD4+ T cells sorted from blood. This sample's subset: CD45RA+ positively selected. This chain uses TRBV7-2 with TRBJ2-7; the D gene is possibly TRBD2 (6 bases). The origin of this receptor is a man between 18 and 29 years old in good health. CDR3 sequence: CASSLVAGNEQYF. Written as DNA, the CDR3 is TGTGCCAGCAGCTTAGTGGCGGGGAACGAGCAGTACTTC.